The clone carrying this T cell receptor beta chain appeared a few times. Its antigen is as yet unknown. The sample comes from a study of cytomegalovirus exposure and HLA in healthy donors. CDR1 is SGDLS, CDR2 YYNGEE, per germline. Germline trimming cut 4 bases from V and 7 bases from J; bases unmatched to any gene: 11. CDR3 length: 15 amino acids. Researchers ran the PCR with 60 Vbeta and 13 Jbeta primers. Here immunoSEQ multiplex PCR was the method, and the copy in TCRdb shows in-frame clones only, minus some. This table holds approximately 180,000 clones, roughly 12% found once. Study observations and caveats: Differences between HLA loci emerged in a later analysis of TCR association rates, with DRB1 most and HLA-C fewest.

The sequenced material came from PBMCs. The chain recombines TRBV9 with TRBJ1-5, with 7 positions matching TRBD1. The TCR was taken from a man between 45 and 60 years old in good health and CMV-seropositive. The CDR3 here is CASSPSGGLWQPQHF. CDR3 DNA sequence: TGTGCCAGCAGCCCATCAGGGGGGCTATGGCAGCCCCAGCATTTT.